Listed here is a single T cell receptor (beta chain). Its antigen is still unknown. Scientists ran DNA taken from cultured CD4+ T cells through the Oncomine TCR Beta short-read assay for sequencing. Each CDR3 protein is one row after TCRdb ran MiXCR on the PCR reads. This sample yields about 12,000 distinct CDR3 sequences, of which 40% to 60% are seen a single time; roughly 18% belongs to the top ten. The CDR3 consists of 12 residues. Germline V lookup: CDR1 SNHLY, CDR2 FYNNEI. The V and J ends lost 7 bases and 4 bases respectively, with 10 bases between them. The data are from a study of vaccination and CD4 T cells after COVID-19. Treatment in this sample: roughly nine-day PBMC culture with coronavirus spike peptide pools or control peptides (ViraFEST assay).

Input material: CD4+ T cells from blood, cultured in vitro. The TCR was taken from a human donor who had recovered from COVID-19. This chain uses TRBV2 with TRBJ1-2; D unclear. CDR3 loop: CASKLYSYGYTF. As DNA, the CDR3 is TGTGCCAGCAAACTTTATAGCTATGGCTACACCTTC. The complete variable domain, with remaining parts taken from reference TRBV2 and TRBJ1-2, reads EPEVTQTPSHQVTQMGQEVILRCVPISNHLYFYWYRQILGQKVEFLVSFYNNEISEKSEIFDDQFSVERPDGSNFTLKIRSTKLEDSAMYFCASKLYSYGYTFGSGTRLTVV.